The 29 T cell receptor beta chains below all came from one sample that was sequenced in a study of T cell clonality in common variable immunodeficiency. Here immunoSEQ multiplex PCR was the method, and the copy in TCRdb shows in-frame clones only, minus some. This sample includes about 35,000 clones with no singletons; its ten biggest clones take up around a tenth. The sequencing input was peripheral blood mononuclear cells. The receptors were sampled from a person between 18 and 70 years old in good health.

This clone was seen at least ten times. The read is 3 residues too short to cover the CDR3 end, so that end is filled in from the germline J gene. V and J are TRBV19 and TRBJ1-6; maybe TRBD1 (5 bases). V lost 3 bases to trimming and J lost 8 bases, with 11 bases between them. This CDR3 region has 14 residues. Germline CDR1 reads LNHDA; CDR2 reads SQIVND (reference sequence). CDR3 DNA (partial): TGTGCCAGTAGTATCCAGGGTCAGGATTCACCC. Translating it yields CASSIQGQDSP. The full CDR3 sequence reads CASSIQGQDSPLHF.

This clone was observed many times. The read terminates 3 residues before the CDR3 end, so the remaining end is supplied by the germline J gene. This chain joins TRBV20-1 and TRBJ2-1; 11 positions agree with TRBD2. The junction had 7 bases not matched to a gene; V was cut back by 5 bases and J by 7 bases. This CDR3 has 14 amino acids. Per germline, CDR1 DFQATT and CDR2 SNEGSKA (reference sequence). This CDR3 reads CSAGGTSGGNEQFF. Partial CDR3 DNA: TGCAGTGCTGGAGGCACTAGCGGGGGAAATGAG.

This clone was seen repeatedly, ten times or more. CDR3 region: CASSLLGQGNTEAFF. The DNA read from the CDR3 is TGCGCCAGCAGCTTATTGGGGCAGGGGAACACTGAA. The V and J genes are TRBV5-1 and TRBJ1-1; TRBD1 is a possible D gene (5 bases). The DNA ends 3 residues before the CDR3 does, and the rest of the CDR3 is filled in from the germline J gene. Deletions cut 2 bases from V and 1 base from J, with 12 bases between. This CDR3 is built from 15 residues. Germline V lookup: CDR1 SGHRS, CDR2 YFSETQ. The whole variable domain, remainder taken from reference TRBV5-1 and TRBJ1-1, is KAGVTQTPRYLIKTRGQQVTLSCSPISGHRSVSWYQQTPGQGLQFLFEYFSETQRNKGNFPGRFSGRQFSNSRSEMNVSTLELGDSALYLCASSLLGQGNTEAFFGQGTRLTVV.

There are many counts of this clone. The read finishes 3 residues shy of the CDR3 end, and the germline J gene is used to complete it. The chain joins TRBV20-1 to TRBJ1-6, with a weak D call TRBD1 (5 bases). CDR1 is DFQATT and CDR2 is SNEGSKA in the germline V gene (reference sequence). The CDR3 has 13 residues. The CDR3: CIIRQIYNSPLHF. The DNA read from the CDR3 is TGCATCATTAGACAGATCTATAATTCACCC.

This clone was seen many times. The DNA ends 3 residues before the CDR3 does, and the rest of the CDR3 is filled in from the germline J gene. This rearrangement joins TRBV12-5 to TRBJ2-7, with TRBD1 as a possible D gene (5 bases). CDR3 length equals 13 residues. CDR1 and CDR2 from the germline V gene are LGHNT and FRNRAP. Trimming stripped 0 bases from V and 6 bases from J, with 9 bases between. The DNA read from the CDR3 is TGTGCTAGTGGTTTGGTACTTAGGGGCGAG. Its protein product is CASGLVLRGE. The full CDR3 reads CASGLVLRGEQYF.

Only a few counts were recorded for this clone. Read data end 3 residues before the CDR3 end; the end is taken from the germline J gene. The rearrangement uses TRBV19 and TRBJ1-2, with a tentative D call TRBD1 (5 bases). The CDR3 spans 12 residues. Per the germline V gene, CDR1 is LNHDA and CDR2 is SQIVND (reference sequence). The part of the CDR3 DNA that was read is TGTGCCAGTAGTATACTTAGGGGCGAC. It specifies CASSILRGD. The full CDR3 protein is CASSILRGDYTF.

This clone was picked up many times. The sequence runs out 3 residues before the end of the CDR3; the remainder is reconstructed from the germline J gene. The chain links TRBV29-1 to TRBJ1-2; D not certain. CDR1 and CDR2 from the germline V gene are SQVTM and ANQGSEA. The CDR3 is made up of 11 amino acids. The CDR3 loop reads CSVAGDGGYTF. The part of the CDR3 DNA that was read is TGCAGCGTTGCCGGGGATGGCGGC.

This clone has a count of ten or more. The CDR3 goes on 3 residues after the read ends, and that part is filled in from the germline J gene. The J gene is TRBJ2-7, the V gene TRBV29-1; D unclear. The germline V gene encodes CDR1 SQVTM and CDR2 ANQGSEA. Deletions cut 7 bases from V and 4 bases from J, with 14 bases between. The CDR3 totals 12 residues. The part of the CDR3 DNA that was read is TGCAGCGCGGGTCCTCAAGTTTACGAG. Amino acids: CSAGPQVYE. The whole CDR3 protein reads CSAGPQVYEQYF.

This clone was detected many times. The sequenced fragment ends 3 residues before the CDR3 boundary, so the rest is inferred from the germline J gene. The rearrangement joins TRBV7-9 to TRBJ2-7, with TRBD2 matching 8 bases. CDR3 size: 15 residues. Germline V lookup: CDR1 SEHNR, CDR2 FQNEAQ (reference sequence). V was clipped by 3 bases and J by 4 bases; unmatched bases: 8. The CDR3 loop reads CASSLGGGRLYEQYF. The DNA read from the CDR3 is TGTGCCAGCAGCTTGGGTGGCGGGAGGTTATACGAG.

Points on this clone: The read falls 3 residues short of the CDR3 end, and the missing part is taken from the germline J gene. V is TRBV30 and J is TRBJ2-4; tentatively, D is TRBD1 (6 bases). CDR3 size: 13 residues. Germline CDR1 and CDR2: GTSNPN and SVGIG (reference sequence). CDR3 sequence: CAHLRTAKYGQYF. The sequenced part of the CDR3 DNA is TGTGCCCACCTACGGACAGCCAAATATGGT.

This clone showed up many times. Sequencing ends 3 residues short of the CDR3 end; the germline J gene provides the rest. The rearrangement links TRBV11-2 to TRBJ2-1, with 8 nucleotides matching TRBD1. The germline CDR1 and CDR2 sequences are SGHAT and FQNNGV. The CDR3 sequence is 13 residues long. The sequenced part of the CDR3 DNA is TGTGCTTCCGGGACAGGAGCATACAATGAG. This encodes CASGTGAYNE. The full CDR3 reads CASGTGAYNEQFF.

This clone showed up just a few times. The CDR3 goes on 3 residues after the read ends, and that part is filled in from the germline J gene. This sequence joins TRBV13 and TRBJ2-7, with D perhaps matching TRBD1 (6 bases). The length of the CDR3 is 14 residues. V was pared by 5 bases and J by 2 bases, with 13 bases between. The V gene's germline CDR1 is PRHDT and CDR2 FYEKMQ (reference sequence). The CDR3 sequence: CASSANGDTYEQYF. CDR3 bases read: TGTGCCAGCAGCGCAAACGGGGACACCTACGAG. Full variable domain (remainder filled in from reference TRBV13 and TRBJ2-7): AAGVIQSPRHLIKEKRETATLKCYPIPRHDTVYWYQQGPGQDPQFLISFYEKMQSDKGSIPDRFSAQQFSDYHSELNMSSLELGDSALYFCASSANGDTYEQYFGPGTRLTVT.

This clone was counted at least ten times. Coverage ceases 3 residues before the CDR3 finishes, and the germline J gene fills in the end. J is TRBJ2-3 and V is TRBV12-3 or TRBV12-4; D not certain. V dropped 1 base and J dropped 4 bases, with 9 bases sitting between them. This CDR3 contains 14 residues. The CDR3: CASSLVKGADTQYF. CDR3 DNA (partial): TGTGCCAGCAGTTTAGTTAAGGGCGCAGATACG.

This clone was found a few times. The read stops 3 residues short of the end of the CDR3; the missing end is completed from the germline J gene. The chain carries TRBV18 and TRBJ2-4; D is perhaps TRBD1 or TRBD2 (5 bases each). The CDR3 runs to 13 residues. CDR1 KGHSH and CDR2 LQKENI come from the germline V gene. CDR3 DNA (partial): TGTGCCAGCTCACCCGCCAGGGAGCGAGGT. This codes for CASSPARERG. In full, the CDR3 reads CASSPARERGQYF.

This clone was recorded at least ten times. Read sequence stops 3 residues before the CDR3 end, and the germline J gene provides the missing end. Other DNA sequences in this specimen translate into the identical CDR3. The chain is built from TRBV6-1 and TRBJ1-2, with 7 nucleotides matching TRBD1. This CDR3 has 16 residues. CDR1 is MNHNS, CDR2 SASEGT, per germline. V lost 1 base, J lost 7 bases, and 12 bases stayed unmatched. The CDR3 reads CASSEGARQGEAGYTF. The DNA read from the CDR3 is TGTGCCAGCAGTGAAGGAGCGAGACAGGGAGAGGCTGGC.

This clone came up many times. The CDR3 end falls 3 residues outside the read, so it is completed with the germline J gene. The rearrangement joins TRBV30 to TRBJ2-3; 7 bases are a match to TRBD2. This CDR3 region has 14 residues. The germline gives CDR1 GTSNPN, CDR2 SVGIG (reference sequence). Incomplete CDR3 DNA: TGTGCCTGGAGTGTCCAAGCGGGAAAAGAGACG. Amino acid sequence: CAWSVQAGKET. The full CDR3 reads CAWSVQAGKETQYF. The full variable domain, with the rest looked up from reference TRBV30 and TRBJ2-3, is SQTIHQWPATLVQPVGSPLSLECTVEGTSNPNLYWYRQAAGRGLQLLFYSVGIGQISSEVPQNLSASRPQDRQFILSSKKLLLSDSGFYLCAWSVQAGKETQYFGPGTRLTVL.

This clone was seen many times. The read terminates 3 residues before the CDR3 end, so the remaining end is supplied by the germline J gene. The chain couples TRBV5-6 to TRBJ1-5; D possibly corresponds to TRBD1 (6 bases). CDR1 and CDR2 (germline): SGHDT, YYEEEE. The CDR3 sequence is 14 residues long. The V gene lost 4 bases and the J gene lost 4 bases, with 12 bases spanning the gap. CDR3 region: CASSGGGPNQPQHF. The sequenced part of the CDR3 DNA is TGTGCCAGCAGCGGGGGGGGGCCGAATCAGCCC. Complete variable domain (other parts from reference TRBV5-6 and TRBJ1-5): DAGVTQSPTHLIKTRGQQVTLRCSPKSGHDTVSWYQQALGQGPQFIFQYYEEEERQRGNFPDRFSGHQFPNYSSELNVNALLLGDSALYLCASSGGGPNQPQHFGDGTRLSIL.

This clone was picked up many times. The read stops 3 residues short of the end of the CDR3; the missing end is completed from the germline J gene. The chain joins TRBV20-1 to TRBJ2-2; a possible D gene is TRBD2 (6 bases). Germline assignment: CDR1 DFQATT and CDR2 SNEGSKA (reference sequence). This CDR3 is built from 14 residues. CDR3 sequence: CSARDGGTDEKLFF. The sequenced CDR3 bases are TGCAGTGCTAGAGACGGGGGAACAGACGAAAAG.

On this clone itself: The read comes to an end 3 residues before the CDR3 does, leaving the germline J gene to fill in the end. J is TRBJ2-3 and V is TRBV2; D possibly corresponds to TRBD2 (6 bases). CDR1 and CDR2 (germline): SNHLY, FYNNEI. The CDR3 sequence is 12 residues long. The CDR3 spells CASNGGRQPQYF. CDR3 DNA (partial): TGTGCCAGCAACGGGGGAAGGCAGCCG.

This clone occurred many times. Coverage ceases 3 residues before the CDR3 finishes, and the germline J gene fills in the end. The rearrangement uses TRBV7-2 and TRBJ1-2; TRBD1 might be the D (5 bases). From germline, CDR1 is SGHTA and CDR2 FQGNSA. V shed 5 bases and J shed 7 bases, with 14 bases lying between them. The CDR3 has 13 residues. CDR3 loop: CASSAALGGGYTF. The sequenced part of the CDR3 DNA is TGTGCCAGCAGCGCGGCTCTGGGGGGTGGC. The full variable domain, in which reference TRBV7-2 and TRBJ1-2 provide the parts outside the CDR3, is GAGVSQSPSNKVTEKGKDVELRCDPISGHTALYWYRQSLGQGLEFLIYFQGNSAPDKSGLPSDRFSAERTGGSVSTLTIQRTQQEDSAVYLCASSAALGGGYTFGSGTRLTVV.

This clone was found many times. The CDR3 loop reads CASSPIAAGLRDTEAFF. Partial CDR3 DNA: TGCGCCAGCAGCCCAATTGCCGCAGGGTTAAGGGACACTGAA. The genes are TRBV5-1 and TRBJ1-1, with a possible D match to TRBD1 (5 bases). With the read ending 3 residues before the CDR3 end, the germline J gene is used to fill in that end. There are 17 residues in the CDR3. CDR1 SGHRS and CDR2 YFSETQ come from the germline V gene. Trimming pared 4 bases from V and 3 bases from J, leaving 22 bases between.

This clone showed up many times. Read sequence stops 3 residues before the CDR3 end, and the germline J gene provides the missing end. V and J are TRBV20-1 and TRBJ2-2; D might be TRBD1 (6 bases). The CDR3 has 13 amino acids. CDR1 is DFQATT, CDR2 SNEGSKA, per germline (reference sequence). V was pared by 6 bases and J by 1 base, with 9 bases between. The CDR3 DNA, read in part, is TGCAGTGCCCCGGACAGGAACACCGGGGAG. This sequence encodes CSAPDRNTGE. In full, the CDR3 is CSAPDRNTGELFF.

This clone was picked up many times. The CDR3 is cut off 3 residues early in the read; its end comes from the germline J gene. The chain couples TRBV18 to TRBJ2-7, with TRBD2 identical over 10 bases. The germline CDR1 and CDR2 sequences are KGHSH and LQKENI. CDR3 length equals 13 residues. J gave up 5 bases and V 6 bases, and 4 bases lay outside the gene matches. The sequenced part of the CDR3 DNA is TGTGCCAGCTCTCCCGGACTAGCGGACGAG. As protein: CASSPGLADE. The entire CDR3 protein reads CASSPGLADEQYF.

As to this clone: Given a much more abundant clone one base away, this may be a read error. The CDR3 is cut off 3 residues early in the read; its end comes from the germline J gene. The chain combines TRBV19 with TRBJ1-3, with TRBD1 as a possible D gene (6 bases). CDR3 length equals 14 residues. CDR1 is LNHDA, CDR2 SQIVND, per germline (reference sequence). Trimming took 3 bases from V and 4 from J, leaving 10 bases between them. CDR3: CASSIRQGGNTIYF. Partial CDR3 DNA: TGTGCCAGTAGTATTCGCCAGGGGGGAAACACC.

This clone was seen ten or more times. The sequenced fragment ends 3 residues before the CDR3 boundary, so the rest is inferred from the germline J gene. The V and J genes are TRBV30 and TRBJ2-3, with a tentative D call TRBD1 (7 bases). This CDR3 is built from 11 residues. Germline V gene lookup returns CDR1 GTSNPN and CDR2 SVGIG (reference sequence). Trimming cost V 4 bases and J 6 bases, with 8 bases left between them. The CDR3 here is CAWTGGDTQYF. The CDR3 DNA, read in part, is TGTGCCTGGACAGGGGGGGATACG. Using reference TRBV30 and TRBJ2-3 for the parts outside the CDR3, the full variable domain is SQTIHQWPATLVQPVGSPLSLECTVEGTSNPNLYWYRQAAGRGLQLLFYSVGIGQISSEVPQNLSASRPQDRQFILSSKKLLLSDSGFYLCAWTGGDTQYFGPGTRLTVL.

This clone was seen repeatedly, ten times or more. The CDR3 is cut off 3 residues early in the read; its end comes from the germline J gene. This rearrangement joins TRBV7-8 to TRBJ2-6; 8 bases map to TRBD1. The CDR3 has 15 residues. In germline, CDR1 is SGHVS, CDR2 FQNEAQ. V trimming: 5 bases; J trimming: 4 bases; junction bases outside the gene matches: 4. The sequenced CDR3 bases are TGTGCCAGCAGCCTGACAGGGGCCGGGGCCAACGTC. Translating it yields CASSLTGAGANV. In full, the CDR3 is CASSLTGAGANVLTF.

This clone was seen repeatedly, ten times or more. CDR3 loop: CASSQGSLSGRGTDTQYF. The DNA read from the CDR3 is TGTGCCAGCAGCCAAGGTTCGTTAAGCGGGAGGGGCACAGATACG. The rearrangement links TRBV4-2 to TRBJ2-3; the match to TRBD2 covers 10 bases. The read terminates 3 residues ahead of where the CDR3 ends, so the germline J gene completes it. V trimming: 1 base; J trimming: 1 base; junction bases outside the gene matches: 8. This CDR3 has 18 amino acids. The germline CDR1 and CDR2 sequences are LGHNA and YNFKEQ.

This clone came up many times. The read ends 3 residues before the CDR3 terminus; that terminus is restored from the germline J gene. The chain couples TRBV20-1 to TRBJ2-7; 10 nucleotides match TRBD1. Germline trimming cut 5 bases from V and 4 bases from J; bases unmatched to any gene: 11. Germline CDR1 reads DFQATT; CDR2 reads SNEGSKA (reference sequence). The CDR3 extends over 15 amino acids. The CDR3 loop is CSAQPYRDRGYEQYF. CDR3 DNA, as far as it was read: TGCAGTGCTCAACCTTACCGGGACAGGGGTTACGAG.

The table lists this clone with many counts. Read sequence stops 3 residues before the CDR3 end, and the germline J gene provides the missing end. This rearrangement joins TRBV15 to TRBJ1-2; D might be TRBD1 (6 bases). CDR3 length: 14 residues. Per germline, CDR1 LNHNV and CDR2 YYDKDF (reference sequence). CDR3 region: CATSRDLGTPGYTF. The CDR3 bases that were read are TGTGCCACCAGCAGGGACTTGGGGACACCCGGC. Combining the CDR3 with reference TRBV15 and TRBJ1-2 gives the whole variable domain DAMVIQNPRYQVTQFGKPVTLSCSQTLNHNVMYWYQQKSSQAPKLLFHYYDKDFNNEADTPDNFQSRRPNTSFCFLDIRSPGLGDTAMYLCATSRDLGTPGYTFGSGTRLTVV.